This T cell receptor (beta chain) was recorded in a study of memory CD4+ T cells and cytomegalovirus serostatus. Study-wide context: Healthy Belgian adult donors included about nine CMV-positive and 24 CMV-negative people.

The sort gate was single viable CD3+CD4+CD8-CD45RO+ cells for memory CD4+ T cells. In the authors' methods: Out-of-frame sequences were removed, leaving roughly 2,200,000 distinct TCRbeta sequences. Assay: immunoSEQ multiplex PCR; the TCRdb copy retains only in-frame clones and omits some. V, J and clone size were drawn from that table, and D and trimming were deduced from the DNA. The data hold 40,000 to 50,000 clones, with under 80% observed a single time. Broader study findings: Repertoires predicted CMV serostatus with median bootstrapped AUC of approximately 0.95.

Regarding this clone: Its specificity is unknown.

CDR3 size: 15 residues. V lost 0 bases to trimming and J lost 5 bases, with 14 bases between them. Germline CDR1 and CDR2: SGHNT and YYREEE (reference sequence). The material sequenced was memory CD4+ T cells from blood. V and J are TRBV5-4 and TRBJ1-2; D gene ambiguous. This clonotype was obtained from an adult in good health and CMV-seronegative. The DNA for the CDR3 is TGTGCCAGCAGCTTGGTGTTCGCCTCCTGGTATGGCTACACCTTC. Translated, it gives CASSLVFASWYGYTF.